The 9 T cell receptor beta chains in this list originate from one sample, sequenced in a study of T cells after yellow fever vaccination. From the 5' RACE reads, TCRdb called clonotypes with MiXCR, one entry per CDR3 protein. The sample has about 96,000 distinct CDR3 sequences, 8% to 10% seen once. This specimen was CD8+ T cells not binding an NS4B(214-222) dextramer, sorted from PBMCs, taken around 16 days after the first yellow fever vaccination. The receptors come from a man between 18 and 29 years old who received the YFV17D yellow fever vaccine.

This clonotype was detected a few times. The chain uses TRBV20-1 and TRBJ2-4; no definite D call. The CDR3 runs 15 residues. Germline V gene lookup returns CDR1 DFQATT and CDR2 SNEGSKA (reference sequence). The V and J ends lost 3 bases and 0 bases respectively, with 12 bases between them. As DNA, the CDR3 is TGCAGTGCTAGCGACGGACGCCTAGCCAAAAACATTCAGTACTTC. Translated, it gives CSASDGRLAKNIQYF.

This chain uses TRBV19 with TRBJ2-5, with 7 positions matching TRBD1. V was clipped by 4 bases and J by 3 bases; unmatched bases: 5. In germline, CDR1 is LNHDA, CDR2 SQIVND (reference sequence). This CDR3 is 14 amino acids long. The CDR3 region has the DNA TGTGCCAGTAGTACGATTGACAGGGAAGAGACCCAGTACTTC. Protein sequence: CASSTIDREETQYF.

CDR3 in amino acids: CASGAGATSTF. CDR3 sequence (DNA): TGTGCCAGTGGGGCCGGAGCCACTTCCACCTTC. The chain joins TRBV19 to TRBJ1-2; D might be TRBD1 (5 bases). The germline V and J ends were trimmed by 8 bases and 13 bases, with 17 bases remaining between them. The germline V gene has CDR1 LNHDA and CDR2 SQIVND (reference sequence). There are 11 residues in the CDR3.

This clonotype was detected a few times. CDR3 protein: CATSDPTGPNTGELFF. Here the CDR3 DNA reads TGTGCCACCAGTGACCCGACAGGCCCGAACACCGGGGAGCTGTTTTTT. The chain combines TRBV24-1 with TRBJ2-2, with D perhaps TRBD1 (6 bases). Trimming took off 4 bases at V and 0 bases at J, with 11 bases between the two ends. Germline V gene sequence: CDR1 KGHDR, CDR2 SFDVKD. The CDR3 length is 16 residues.

This clonotype has only a few counts. The rearrangement uses TRBV5-5 and TRBJ2-2, with 9 bases fitting TRBD2. Germline assignment: CDR1 SGHKS and CDR2 YYEKEE (reference sequence). This CDR3 is built from 16 residues. V lost 4 bases, J lost 3 bases, and 7 bases stayed unmatched. The CDR3: CASSRSGGDHTGELFF. CDR3 nucleotides: TGTGCCAGCAGCCGTAGCGGGGGAGACCACACCGGGGAGCTGTTTTTT.

This clonotype was seen only a few times. The chain carries TRBV2 and TRBJ2-1; 12 bases line up with TRBD2. CDR3 length equals 17 residues. Germline V gene sequence: CDR1 SNHLY, CDR2 FYNNEI. V lost 4 bases, J lost 0 bases, and 4 bases stayed unmatched. The CDR3 bases are TGTGCCAGCAGTGTAACTAGCGGGGGGAGCTCCTACAATGAGCAGTTCTTC. It translates to CASSVTSGGSSYNEQFF.

The rearrangement links TRBV27 to TRBJ2-3, with TRBD2 matching 16 bases. Germline CDR1 MNHEY, CDR2 SMNVEV (reference sequence). The CDR3 consists of 18 residues. The trim removed 5 bases at V and 6 bases at J, leaving 11 bases unmatched. Here the CDR3 DNA reads TGTGCCAGCAGTCGCGCGGGACTAGCGGGGGGGCCCAGGGATACGCAGTATTTT. It specifies CASSRAGLAGGPRDTQYF.

In its sample, this clonotype was seen a few times. V is TRBV9 and J is TRBJ1-4; unclear D gene. V lost 3 bases, J lost 8 bases, and 17 bases lay in between. CDR3 length equals 15 residues. CDR1 is SGDLS, CDR2 YYNGEE, per germline. The CDR3 is CASSASGSIGEKLFF. CDR3 DNA: TGTGCCAGCAGCGCGTCCGGGTCAATCGGCGAAAAACTGTTTTTT.

There are a few counts of this clonotype. This CDR3 reads CASSASGTYEQYV. Written as DNA, the CDR3 is TGTGCCAGCAGCGCGTCTGGGACCTACGAGCAGTACGTC. This rearrangement joins TRBV6-2 or TRBV6-3 to TRBJ2-7; D is ambiguous. Per germline, CDR1 MNHEY and CDR2 SVGEGT. With 6 bases removed from V and 2 bases from J, the gap between germline ends came to 11 bases. CDR3 size: 13 residues.